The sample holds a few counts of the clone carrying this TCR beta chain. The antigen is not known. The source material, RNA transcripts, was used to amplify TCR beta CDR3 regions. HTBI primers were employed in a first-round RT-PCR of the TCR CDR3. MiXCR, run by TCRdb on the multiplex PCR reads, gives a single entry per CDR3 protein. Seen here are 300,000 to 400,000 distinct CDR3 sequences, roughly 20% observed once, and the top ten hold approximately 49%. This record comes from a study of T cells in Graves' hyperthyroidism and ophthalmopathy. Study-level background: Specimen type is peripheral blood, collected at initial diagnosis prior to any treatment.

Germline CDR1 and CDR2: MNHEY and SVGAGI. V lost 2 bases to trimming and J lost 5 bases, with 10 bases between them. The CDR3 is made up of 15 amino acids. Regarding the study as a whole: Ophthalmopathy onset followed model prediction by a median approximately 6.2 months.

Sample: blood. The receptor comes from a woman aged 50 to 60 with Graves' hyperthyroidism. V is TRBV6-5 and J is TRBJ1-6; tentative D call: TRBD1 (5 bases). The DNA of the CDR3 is TGTGCCAGCAGTTACAATCAGGGCGATAATTCACCCCTCCACTTT. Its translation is CASSYNQGDNSPLHF.